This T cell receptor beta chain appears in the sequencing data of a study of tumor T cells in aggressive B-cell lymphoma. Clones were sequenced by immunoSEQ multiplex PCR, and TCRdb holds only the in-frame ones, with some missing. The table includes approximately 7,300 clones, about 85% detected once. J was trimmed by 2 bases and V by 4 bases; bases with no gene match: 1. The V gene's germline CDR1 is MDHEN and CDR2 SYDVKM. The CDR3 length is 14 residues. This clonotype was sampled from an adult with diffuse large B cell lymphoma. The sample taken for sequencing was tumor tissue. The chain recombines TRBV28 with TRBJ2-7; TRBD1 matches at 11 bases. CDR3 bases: TGTGCCAGCAGTTCGGGACAGGGGGCCTACGAGCAGTACTTC. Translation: CASSSGQGAYEQYF.